This TCR beta chain was obtained from a study of shared clonotypes between healthy human individuals. As for the study in general: Ranging from 18 to 49 in age, donors were a couple of women and three men. Study-wide points: The represented genetic and exposure-history diversity was limited by the small number of donors.

Of note for this clone: Antigen: not known.

The table came from immunoSEQ multiplex PCR; TCRdb's copy has only in-frame clones and leaves some out. Here the sample spans 2.3 million or so clones, 93% being singletons. Sequenced material: naive CD4+ T cells from PBMCs. Documented subset: CD45RA+ positively selected. The origin of this receptor is a man between 18 and 29 years old in good health. Some clones in this sample may be carry-over from other donors' samples.

For the CDR3, the DNA is TGTGCCAGCAGTGAAGTAAGGCACTGGGTTTATGGCTACACCTTC. The encoded protein is CASSEVRHWVYGYTF. The V gene is TRBV6-1, the J gene TRBJ1-2; no clear D. This CDR3 is 15 amino acids long. Germline V lookup: CDR1 MNHNS, CDR2 SASEGT. V was shortened by 1 base and J by 5 bases, with 14 bases between the two germline ends.